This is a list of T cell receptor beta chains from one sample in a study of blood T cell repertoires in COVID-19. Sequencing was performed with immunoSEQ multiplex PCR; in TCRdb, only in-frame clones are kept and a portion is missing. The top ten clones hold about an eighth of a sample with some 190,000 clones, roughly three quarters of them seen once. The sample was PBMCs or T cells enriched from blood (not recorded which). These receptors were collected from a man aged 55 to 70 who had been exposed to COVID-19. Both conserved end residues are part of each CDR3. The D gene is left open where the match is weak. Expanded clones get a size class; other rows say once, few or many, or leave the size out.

CDR3aa: CSASRQGRVSNQPQHF
CDR3nt: TGCAGTGCTAGTCGGCAGGGAAGGGTTAGCAATCAGCCCCAGCATTTT
d_gene: NA
v_gene: TRBV20-1
abundance: NA
j_gene: TRBJ1-5

CDR3aa: CASSPASRGGNYGYTF
CDR3nt: TGTGCCAGCTCACCGGCGTCCCGGGGGGGGAACTATGGCTACACCTTC
d_gene: NA
v_gene: TRBV18
abundance: few
j_gene: TRBJ1-2

CDR3aa: CASSFKLAGDEQYF
CDR3nt: TGTGCCAGCAGCTTCAAACTAGCGGGAGACGAGCAGTACTTC
d_gene: TRBD2
v_gene: TRBV7-2
abundance: many
j_gene: TRBJ2-7

CDR3aa: CATSDSGLAGRSTDTQYF
CDR3nt: TGTGCCACCAGTGACTCGGGACTAGCGGGACGCAGCACAGATACGCAGTATTTT
d_gene: TRBD2
v_gene: TRBV24-1
abundance: NA
j_gene: TRBJ2-3

CDR3aa: CASSRGTANNSPLHF
CDR3nt: TGCGCCAGCAGCCGCGGGACAGCAAATAATTCACCCCTCCACTTT
d_gene: TRBD1
v_gene: TRBV5-1
abundance: NA
j_gene: TRBJ1-6

CDR3aa: CASRPSGGQEQYF
CDR3nt: TGTGCCAGCAGACCGAGCGGGGGGCAAGAGCAGTACTTC
d_gene: TRBD2
v_gene: TRBV7-2
abundance: NA
j_gene: TRBJ2-7

CDR3aa: CASSLAGQGMGDEQFF
CDR3nt: TGTGCCAGCAGTTTAGCAGGACAGGGTATGGGGGATGAGCAGTTCTTC
d_gene: TRBD1
v_gene: TRBV28
abundance: NA
j_gene: TRBJ2-1

CDR3aa: CASSYTAGVKNEQYF
CDR3nt: TGCGCCAGCAGCTATACGGCGGGAGTGAAGAACGAGCAGTACTTC
d_gene: TRBD2
v_gene: TRBV5-1
abundance: NA
j_gene: TRBJ2-7

CDR3aa: CAWRDRGLEQYF
CDR3nt: TGTGCCTGGAGGGACAGGGGGCTTGAGCAGTACTTC
d_gene: TRBD1
v_gene: TRBV30
abundance: NA
j_gene: TRBJ2-7

CDR3aa: CASSVGGRARSHEQYF
CDR3nt: TGTGCCAGCAGCGTCGGCGGGAGGGCCCGGTCCCACGAGCAGTACTTC
d_gene: TRBD2
v_gene: TRBV9
abundance: NA
j_gene: TRBJ2-7

CDR3aa: CASSQAYGLANTGELFF
CDR3nt: TGCGCCAGCAGCCAAGCCTATGGACTAGCGAACACCGGGGAGCTGTTTTTT
d_gene: TRBD2
v_gene: TRBV4-1
abundance: once
j_gene: TRBJ2-2

CDR3aa: CASSSGRRRETQYF
CDR3nt: TGTGCCAGCTCGAGCGGGAGGAGGAGAGAGACCCAGTACTTC
d_gene: TRBD2
v_gene: TRBV18
abundance: NA
j_gene: TRBJ2-5

CDR3aa: CASSFWRFSGRSLTDTQYF
CDR3nt: TGTGCCAGCAGTTTCTGGCGGTTTAGCGGGAGGTCCCTGACAGATACGCAGTATTTT
d_gene: TRBD2
v_gene: TRBV27
abundance: NA
j_gene: TRBJ2-3

CDR3aa: CASSFDRGLLDNSPLHF
CDR3nt: TGCGCCAGCAGCTTTGACAGGGGCTTGTTGGATAATTCACCCCTCCACTTT
d_gene: TRBD1
v_gene: TRBV5-1
abundance: NA
j_gene: TRBJ1-6

CDR3aa: CSAVWGGEAGELFF
CDR3nt: TGCAGCGCTGTCTGGGGGGGCGAAGCCGGGGAGCTGTTTTTT
d_gene: NA
v_gene: TRBV29-1
abundance: NA
j_gene: TRBJ2-2

CDR3aa: CASSEFSVLASSDEQFF
CDR3nt: TGCGCCAGCAGTGAGTTTTCGGTATTGGCTAGTTCGGATGAGCAGTTCTTC
d_gene: NA
v_gene: TRBV10-1
abundance: NA
j_gene: TRBJ2-1

CDR3aa: CASSLTGPGGGGNGYTF
CDR3nt: TGTGCCAGCAGCTTAACCGGACCAGGGGGAGGTGGTAATGGCTACACCTTC
d_gene: TRBD1
v_gene: TRBV7-3
abundance: NA
j_gene: TRBJ1-2

CDR3aa: CASSSQGKGNTIYF
CDR3nt: TGTGCCAGCAGTTCACAGGGGAAAGGAAACACCATATATTTT
d_gene: TRBD1
v_gene: TRBV6-5
abundance: NA
j_gene: TRBJ1-3

CDR3aa: CASTEGDRAFF
CDR3nt: TGTGCCAGCACCGAGGGGGATAGGGCTTTCTTT
d_gene: NA
v_gene: TRBV6-5
abundance: few
j_gene: TRBJ1-1

CDR3aa: CASSYGDRGGTEAFF
CDR3nt: TGTGCCAGCAGTTACGGGGACAGGGGAGGCACTGAAGCTTTCTTT
d_gene: TRBD1
v_gene: TRBV6-5
abundance: NA
j_gene: TRBJ1-1

CDR3aa: CASTGSGANVLTF
CDR3nt: TGTGCCAGCACCGGTTCTGGGGCCAACGTCCTGACTTTC
d_gene: NA
v_gene: TRBV27
abundance: NA
j_gene: TRBJ2-6

CDR3aa: CASSLELAGTLTDTQYF
CDR3nt: TGTGCCAGCAGCTTAGAACTAGCGGGAACTCTAACTGATACGCAGTATTTT
d_gene: TRBD2
v_gene: TRBV7-2
abundance: NA
j_gene: TRBJ2-3

CDR3aa: CASSLSPGRGQFF
CDR3nt: TGTGCCAGCAGCTTAAGCCCGGGGCGGGGGCAGTTCTTC
d_gene: NA
v_gene: TRBV7-3
abundance: NA
j_gene: TRBJ2-1

CDR3aa: CATSDLRDRDGEQFF
CDR3nt: TGTGCCACCAGTGATTTGCGCGACAGGGATGGTGAGCAGTTCTTC
d_gene: TRBD1
v_gene: TRBV24-1
abundance: NA
j_gene: TRBJ2-1

CDR3aa: CASSSTSGRRETQYF
CDR3nt: TGCGCCAGCAGCTCGACTAGCGGGAGACGTGAGACCCAGTACTTC
d_gene: TRBD2
v_gene: TRBV5-1
abundance: NA
j_gene: TRBJ2-5

CDR3aa: CATSRDAQVLNTEAFF
CDR3nt: TGTGCCACCAGCAGAGATGCCCAGGTTTTGAACACTGAAGCTTTCTTT
d_gene: NA
v_gene: TRBV15
abundance: medium-sized
j_gene: TRBJ1-1

CDR3aa: CASSIGEGQGDFYSNQPQHF
CDR3nt: TGTGCCAGTAGTATCGGGGAAGGACAGGGTGACTTTTATAGCAATCAGCCCCAGCATTTT
d_gene: TRBD1
v_gene: TRBV19
abundance: NA
j_gene: TRBJ1-5

CDR3aa: CASSPGGGFSGNEQFF
CDR3nt: TGTGCCAGCTCACCAGGCGGGGGTTTCTCGGGTAATGAGCAGTTCTTC
d_gene: TRBD2
v_gene: TRBV18
abundance: NA
j_gene: TRBJ2-1

CDR3aa: CASLVGGANEQFF
CDR3nt: TGTGCCAGCTTAGTGGGAGGGGCCAATGAGCAGTTCTTC
d_gene: TRBD2
v_gene: TRBV19
abundance: NA
j_gene: TRBJ2-1

CDR3aa: CASSFIGTSGRAGTDTQYF
CDR3nt: TGTGCCAGCAGCTTTATCGGGACTAGCGGGAGGGCGGGCACAGATACGCAGTATTTT
d_gene: TRBD2
v_gene: TRBV7-9
abundance: NA
j_gene: TRBJ2-3

CDR3aa: CASKTSSGANTGELFF
CDR3nt: TGTGCCAGTAAAACTTCTAGCGGGGCGAACACCGGGGAGCTGTTTTTT
d_gene: TRBD2
v_gene: TRBV2
abundance: NA
j_gene: TRBJ2-2